Here is one T cell receptor beta chain with its context. This record comes from a study of blood T cell repertoires in COVID-19. The CDR3 is made up of 12 amino acids. V lost 5 bases, J lost 8 bases, and 10 bases lay in between. Germline V gene data show CDR1 as SGHTA and CDR2 as FQGNSA. Original analysis: Researchers report that nucleated cell counts were estimated from reference gene primer amplification. Produced via immunoSEQ multiplex PCR; TCRdb's table is partial and in-frame only. V, J and clone size are those of that table, while D and trimming were read from the DNA. The sample has roughly 120,000 clones; approximately 81% are singletons.

This clonotype was sampled from a human donor in a cohort sampled during active COVID-19. The sample taken for sequencing was peripheral blood. The chain joins TRBV7-2 to TRBJ2-1; no reliable D call. CDR3 coding DNA: TGTGCCAGCAGCCCCTCAGGATATGAGCAGTTCTTC. Translating it yields CASSPSGYEQFF.